This record covers a single TCR beta chain. In this sample, this clonotype turned up a few times. Its antigen specificity is not known. The conserved phenylalanine or tryptophan is not found at the CDR3 terminus, so this likely reflects a read error. The CDR3 adds up to 13 amino acids, both ends counted. Only the CDR3 DNA is retained, 39 bases long and in frame from the first base. Looking up the germline V gene (reference sequence) yields CDR1 SGHNT and CDR2 YYREEE. V is shortened by 4 bases, J by 3 bases, and the region joining them spans 10 bases. TCRbeta-specific cDNA was reverse-transcribed from 500 ng total RNA using a constant-region primer and ProtoScript II reverse transcriptase. TCRbeta libraries were built with three nested multiplex PCR rounds, a slightly modified ARM-PCR procedure. Each of the first two PCR rounds ran for about 10 cycles using multiplex TRBV1-TRBV30 forward primers together with a Cbeta reverse primer. A final 25-cycle PCR with Deep VentR polymerase added sample barcodes and Illumina adapters. Before sequencing, amplicons between 200 and 500 bp were purified from gel using a QIAquick gel extraction kit. An Illumina HiSeq 2500 was used to sequence the TCRbeta amplicons with 250-bp paired-end reads. The paper's data handling went like this. Trimmomatic v0.33 was used to quality-trim the reads, and FLASH v1.2.11 was used to merge paired reads so that full CDR3 sequences could be recovered. V, D and J germline segments were assigned to the rearranged TCRbeta sequences using MiGEC v1.2.1b. Clonotype statistics and Shannon-Wiener diversity indices were computed with VDJtools v1.0.0. To reduce sampling bias, subsequent analyses other than the diversity analysis used only the 250 most abundant clonotypes in each sample. The public reads were reanalyzed by TCRdb: fastp trimming at Q25, MiXCR alignment, in-frame beta chains only. Under each unique CDR3 protein, matching rows form one entry showing the most common genes and DNA. TCRdb's processing, not the authors', yielded these V and J calls. The sample includes tens of thousands of distinct CDR3 sequences, with 60% to 75% observed a single time. The top ten clones comprise approximately 30% of the sample.

Without any cell sorting, total RNA and DNA were co-extracted from about 20-30 mg of bulk tissue using the AllPrep DNA/RNA mini kit. Between November 2015 and March 2016, a handful of patients in China with histopathologically diagnosed primary liver carcinoma had surgical resection. At the time of sampling, the patients were treatment-naive and had chronic HBV infection. Each tumor was sampled at five spatially separated regions: the superior, inferior, left-lateral and right-lateral poles and the tumor centre. More than 75% viable tumor cells were found by histology in every tumor sample. Pieces of fresh tumor and adjacent tissue were cut in half, with one half kept in RNAlater at -80 degrees C and the other half sent for histology. The data are from a study of tumor-infiltrating lymphocytes in primary liver carcinoma (dated by TCRdb to 2015 to 2018). Regarding the study in general: The five patients, three men and two women aged 30 to 69 years, had hepatocellular carcinoma (four) or combined HCC and intrahepatic cholangiocarcinoma (one). Tumors of the five patients were stage T1-T3 N0M0 with maximum diameters of roughly 4.2 to 11 cm. Roughly 3.65 to 8 million productive TCRbeta reads were obtained per sample, and no significant difference in read depth was found between tissue types. For each liver tumor, the study sampled five regions along with adjacent normal tissue and blood, and applied TCRbeta repertoire sequencing, expression microarrays and whole-exome sequencing. A total of about 35 specimens from 5 patients, comprising 25 or so tumor regions, 5 adjacent noncancerous liver tissues and 5 peripheral blood samples, were covered by TCRbeta repertoire sequencing. Agilent mRNA microarray profiling was performed on the roughly 25 tumor region samples to relate TCRbeta repertoire diversity to the local molecular phenotype. Repertoires from technical replicates were highly reproducible, with mean shared-clone rates roughly 0.87 and correlation coefficients above 0.98.

The paper's findings and limits, for the study overall: Pairs of tumor regions showed greater repertoire overlap (mean about 35%) than tumor-adjacent pairs (approximately 17%) or tumor-blood pairs (about 15%), which is consistent with antigen-driven expansion. Only about 8-24% of top clones were present in all five regions of a tumor, suggesting spatial heterogeneity of tumor-infiltrating T cells. With just four or five patients in the study, the authors point out that the findings should be validated in a larger study. The top 250 clones made up a significantly larger repertoire fraction in tumors than in blood (p = 0.039). Since the samples were bulk and unsorted, there was no way to compare CD4+ and CD8+ T cell repertoires. Only the TCR beta chain was sequenced, which likely underestimates true repertoire diversity because unpaired alpha chains were not captured.

The sample taken for sequencing was liver tumor tissue from sampling region 3. The cell subset or site label on this specimen signifies: tumor region T3, left-lateral pole. The chain is encoded by TRBV5-4 joined to TRBJ1-2, with the D gene call left open. The TCR comes from a man in his forties with primary liver carcinoma and hepatitis B virus infection. The DNA is TGTGCCAGCAGCGTTGACCGCCACTATGGCTACACCTCC. Its translation reads: CASSVDRHYGYTS.